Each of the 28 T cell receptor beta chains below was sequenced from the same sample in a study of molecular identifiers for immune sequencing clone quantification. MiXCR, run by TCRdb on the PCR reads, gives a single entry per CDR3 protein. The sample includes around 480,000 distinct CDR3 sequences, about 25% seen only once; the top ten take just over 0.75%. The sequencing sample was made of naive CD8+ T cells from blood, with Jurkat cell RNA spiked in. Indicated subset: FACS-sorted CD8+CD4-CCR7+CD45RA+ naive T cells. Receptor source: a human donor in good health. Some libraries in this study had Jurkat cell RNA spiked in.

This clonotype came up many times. CDR3: CASEADTQYF. CDR3 bases: TGTGCCAGCGAAGCAGATACGCAGTATTTT. The V call is TRBV7-9, the J call TRBJ2-3; D gene uncertain. Germline V gene sequence: CDR1 SEHNR, CDR2 FQNEAQ (reference sequence). V was trimmed by 8 bases and J by 4 bases, leaving 4 bases between them. The CDR3 runs to 10 residues.

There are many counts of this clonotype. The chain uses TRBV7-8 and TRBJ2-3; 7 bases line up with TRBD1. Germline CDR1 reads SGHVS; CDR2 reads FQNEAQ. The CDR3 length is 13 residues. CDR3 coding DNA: TGTGTCTCGACGGGACAGCAGACAGATACGCAGTATTTT. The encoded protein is CVSTGQQTDTQYF.

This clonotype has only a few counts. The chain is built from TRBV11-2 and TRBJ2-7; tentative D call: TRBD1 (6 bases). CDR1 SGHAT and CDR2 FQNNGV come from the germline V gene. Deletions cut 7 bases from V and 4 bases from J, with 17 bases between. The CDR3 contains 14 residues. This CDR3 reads CASKGEWNFYEQYF. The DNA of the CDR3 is TGTGCCAGCAAGGGGGAGTGGAACTTTTACGAGCAGTACTTC.

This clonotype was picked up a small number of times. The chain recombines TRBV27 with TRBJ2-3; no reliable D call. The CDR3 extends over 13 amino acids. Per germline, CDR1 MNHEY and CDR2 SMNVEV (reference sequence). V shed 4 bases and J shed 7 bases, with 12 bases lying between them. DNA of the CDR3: TGTGCCAGCAGTTCATACCCTGCCCATACGCAGTATTTT. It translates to CASSSYPAHTQYF.

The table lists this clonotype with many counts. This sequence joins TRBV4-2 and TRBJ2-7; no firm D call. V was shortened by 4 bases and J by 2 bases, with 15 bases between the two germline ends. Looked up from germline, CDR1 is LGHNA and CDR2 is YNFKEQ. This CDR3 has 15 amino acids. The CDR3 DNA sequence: TGTGCCAGCAGCCCGTGGTCAGGTGCCCCCTACGAGCAGTACTTC. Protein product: CASSPWSGAPYEQYF.

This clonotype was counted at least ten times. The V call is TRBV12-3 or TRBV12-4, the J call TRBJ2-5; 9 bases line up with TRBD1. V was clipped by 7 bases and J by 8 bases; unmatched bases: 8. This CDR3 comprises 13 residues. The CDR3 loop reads CASTIPGQGTQYF. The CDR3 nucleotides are TGTGCCAGCACCATACCGGGACAGGGTACCCAGTACTTC.

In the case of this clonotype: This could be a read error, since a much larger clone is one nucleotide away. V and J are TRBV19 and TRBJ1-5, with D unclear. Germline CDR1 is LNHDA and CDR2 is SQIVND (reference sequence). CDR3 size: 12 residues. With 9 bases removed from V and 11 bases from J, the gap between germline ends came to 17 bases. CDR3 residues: CASTSREETQHF. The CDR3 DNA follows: TGTGCCAGCACCTCGAGGGAGGAGACCCAGCATTTT.

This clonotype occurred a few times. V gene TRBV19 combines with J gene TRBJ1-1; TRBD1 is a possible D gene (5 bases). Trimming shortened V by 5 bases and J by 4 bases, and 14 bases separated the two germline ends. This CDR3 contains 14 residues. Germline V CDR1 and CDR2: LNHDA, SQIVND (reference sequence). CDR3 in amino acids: CASSSRGYGTEAFF. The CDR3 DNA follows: TGTGCCAGTAGTTCAAGGGGTTATGGCACTGAAGCTTTCTTT.

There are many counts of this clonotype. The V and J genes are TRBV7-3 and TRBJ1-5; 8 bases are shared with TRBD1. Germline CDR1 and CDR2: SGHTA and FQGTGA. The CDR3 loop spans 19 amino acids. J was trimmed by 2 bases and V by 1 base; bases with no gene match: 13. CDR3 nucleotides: TGTGCCAGCAGCTTAAATCAATTAAAGGACAGGGTTGGCAATCAGCCCCAGCATTTT. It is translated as CASSLNQLKDRVGNQPQHF. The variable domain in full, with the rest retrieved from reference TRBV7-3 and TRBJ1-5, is GAGVSQTPSNKVTEKGKYVELRCDPISGHTALYWYRQSLGQGPEFLIYFQGTGAADDSGLPNDRFFAVRPEGSVSTLKIQRTERGDSAVYLCASSLNQLKDRVGNQPQHFGDGTRLSIL.

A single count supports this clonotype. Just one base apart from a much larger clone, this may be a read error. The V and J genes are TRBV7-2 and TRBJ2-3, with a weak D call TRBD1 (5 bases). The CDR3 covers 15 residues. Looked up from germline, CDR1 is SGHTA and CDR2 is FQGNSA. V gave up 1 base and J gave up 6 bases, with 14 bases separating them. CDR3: CASSLGVGDGDTQYF. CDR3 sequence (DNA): TGTGCCAGCAGCTTAGGGGTAGGGGATGGGGATACGCAGTATTTT.

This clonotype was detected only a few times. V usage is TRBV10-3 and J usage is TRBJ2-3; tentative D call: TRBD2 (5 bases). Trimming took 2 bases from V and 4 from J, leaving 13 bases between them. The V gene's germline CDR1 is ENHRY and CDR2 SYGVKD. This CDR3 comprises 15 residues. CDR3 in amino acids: CAISEERLGADTQYF. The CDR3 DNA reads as TGTGCCATCAGTGAGGAGCGGCTCGGGGCAGATACGCAGTATTTT.

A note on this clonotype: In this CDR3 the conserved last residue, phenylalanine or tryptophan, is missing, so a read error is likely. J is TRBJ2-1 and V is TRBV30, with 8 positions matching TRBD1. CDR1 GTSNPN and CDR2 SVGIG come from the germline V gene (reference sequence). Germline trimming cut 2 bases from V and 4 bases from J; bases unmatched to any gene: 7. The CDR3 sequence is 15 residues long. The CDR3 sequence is CAWSQGAPSYNEQFY. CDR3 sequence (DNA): TGTGCCTGGAGTCAGGGGGCGCCTAGTTACAATGAGCAGTTCTAC.

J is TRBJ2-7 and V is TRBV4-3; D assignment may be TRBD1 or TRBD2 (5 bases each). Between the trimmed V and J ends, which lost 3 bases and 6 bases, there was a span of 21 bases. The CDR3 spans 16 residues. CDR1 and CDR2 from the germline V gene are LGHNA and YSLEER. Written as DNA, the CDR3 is TGCGCCAGCAGCCAGGGGCGCGGAGGTCCTCGGGCCGAGCAGTACTTC. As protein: CASSQGRGGPRAEQYF.

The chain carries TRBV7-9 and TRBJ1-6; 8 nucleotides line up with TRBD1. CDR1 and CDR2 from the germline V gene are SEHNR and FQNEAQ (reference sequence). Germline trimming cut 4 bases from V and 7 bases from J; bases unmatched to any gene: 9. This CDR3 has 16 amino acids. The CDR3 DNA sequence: TGTGCCAGCAGCTCTCTAGACAGGGGAGGCAATTCACCCCTCCACTTT. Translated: CASSSLDRGGNSPLHF.

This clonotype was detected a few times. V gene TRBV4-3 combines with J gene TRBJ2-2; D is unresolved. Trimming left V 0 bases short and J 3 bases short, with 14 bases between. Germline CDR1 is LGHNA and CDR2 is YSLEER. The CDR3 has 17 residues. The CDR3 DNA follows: TGCGCCAGCAGCCAAGATGGTGGTTTTGGTGACACCGGGGAGCTGTTTTTT. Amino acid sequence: CASSQDGGFGDTGELFF.

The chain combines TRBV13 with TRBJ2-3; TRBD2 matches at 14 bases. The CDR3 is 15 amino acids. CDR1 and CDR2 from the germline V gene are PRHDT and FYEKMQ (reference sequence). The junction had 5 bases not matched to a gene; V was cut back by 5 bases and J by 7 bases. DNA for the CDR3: TGTGCCAGCAGCCCCGGACTAGCGGGGGGTTATACGCAGTATTTT. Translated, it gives CASSPGLAGGYTQYF. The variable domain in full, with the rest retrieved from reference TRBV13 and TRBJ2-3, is AAGVIQSPRHLIKEKRETATLKCYPIPRHDTVYWYQQGPGQDPQFLISFYEKMQSDKGSIPDRFSAQQFSDYHSELNMSSLELGDSALYFCASSPGLAGGYTQYFGPGTRLTVL.

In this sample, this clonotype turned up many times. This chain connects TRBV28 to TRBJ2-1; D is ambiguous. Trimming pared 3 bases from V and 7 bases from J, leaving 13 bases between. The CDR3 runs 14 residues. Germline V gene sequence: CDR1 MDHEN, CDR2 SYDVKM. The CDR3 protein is CASSFRGSMNEQFF. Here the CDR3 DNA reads TGTGCCAGCAGTTTCCGCGGCTCGATGAATGAGCAGTTCTTC.

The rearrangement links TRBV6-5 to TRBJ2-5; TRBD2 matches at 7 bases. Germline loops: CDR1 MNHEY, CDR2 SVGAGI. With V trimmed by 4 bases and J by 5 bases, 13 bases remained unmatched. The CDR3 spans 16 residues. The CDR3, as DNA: TGTGCCAGCAGTTTCACTAGCGTGAGCCTCGGGGAGACCCAGTACTTC. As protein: CASSFTSVSLGETQYF.

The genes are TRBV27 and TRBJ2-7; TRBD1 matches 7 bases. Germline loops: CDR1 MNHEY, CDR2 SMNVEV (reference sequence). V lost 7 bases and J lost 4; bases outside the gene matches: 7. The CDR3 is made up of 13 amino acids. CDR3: CASMVGGGYEQYF. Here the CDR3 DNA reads TGTGCCAGCATGGTAGGGGGCGGGTACGAGCAGTACTTC.

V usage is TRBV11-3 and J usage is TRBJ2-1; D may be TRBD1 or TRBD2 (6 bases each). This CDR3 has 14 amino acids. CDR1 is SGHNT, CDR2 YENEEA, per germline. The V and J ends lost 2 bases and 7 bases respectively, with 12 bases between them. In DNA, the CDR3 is TGTGCCAGCAGCTTAAGTTGGGGGGCGAATGAGCAGTTCTTC. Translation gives CASSLSWGANEQFF.

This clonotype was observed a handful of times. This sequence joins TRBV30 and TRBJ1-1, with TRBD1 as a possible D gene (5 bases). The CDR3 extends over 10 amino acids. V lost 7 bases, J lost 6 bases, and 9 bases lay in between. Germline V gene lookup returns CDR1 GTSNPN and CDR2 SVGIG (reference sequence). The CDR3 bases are TGTGCCTTGACAGTTTCTGAAGCTTTCTTT. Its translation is CALTVSEAFF.

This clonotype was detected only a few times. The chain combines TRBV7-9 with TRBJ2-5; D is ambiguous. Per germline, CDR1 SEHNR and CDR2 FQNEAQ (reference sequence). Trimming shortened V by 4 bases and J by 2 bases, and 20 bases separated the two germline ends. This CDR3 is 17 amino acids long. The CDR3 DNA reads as TGTGCCAGCAGCTCCGGACCCTATAGCTTGGATCAAGAGACCCAGTACTTC. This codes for CASSSGPYSLDQETQYF.

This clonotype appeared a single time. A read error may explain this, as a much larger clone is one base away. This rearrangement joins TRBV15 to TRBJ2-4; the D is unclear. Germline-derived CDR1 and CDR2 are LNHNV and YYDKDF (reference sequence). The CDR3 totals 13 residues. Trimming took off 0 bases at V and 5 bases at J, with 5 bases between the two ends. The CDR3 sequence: CATSRDLQNIQYF. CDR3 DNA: TGTGCCACCAGCAGAGATCTCCAAAACATTCAGTACTTC. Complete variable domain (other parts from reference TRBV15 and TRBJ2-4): DAMVIQNPRYQVTQFGKPVTLSCSQTLNHNVMYWYQQKSSQAPKLLFHYYDKDFNNEADTPDNFQSRRPNTSFCFLDIRSPGLGDTAMYLCATSRDLQNIQYFGAGTRLSVL.

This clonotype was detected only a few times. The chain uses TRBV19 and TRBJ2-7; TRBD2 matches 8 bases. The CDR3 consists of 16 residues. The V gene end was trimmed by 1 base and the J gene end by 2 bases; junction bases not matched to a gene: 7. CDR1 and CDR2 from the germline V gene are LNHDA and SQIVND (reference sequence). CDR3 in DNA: TGTGCCAGTAGTATAGCGGGCGGGAGGCCTCCCTACGAGCAGTACTTC. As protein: CASSIAGGRPPYEQYF.

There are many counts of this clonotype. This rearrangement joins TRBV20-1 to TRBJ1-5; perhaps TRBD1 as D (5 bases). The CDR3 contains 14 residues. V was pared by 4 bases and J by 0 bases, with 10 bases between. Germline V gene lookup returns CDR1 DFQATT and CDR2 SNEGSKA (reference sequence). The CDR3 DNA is TGCAGTGCTACAGACAGATATAGCAATCAGCCCCAGCATTTT. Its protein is CSATDRYSNQPQHF.

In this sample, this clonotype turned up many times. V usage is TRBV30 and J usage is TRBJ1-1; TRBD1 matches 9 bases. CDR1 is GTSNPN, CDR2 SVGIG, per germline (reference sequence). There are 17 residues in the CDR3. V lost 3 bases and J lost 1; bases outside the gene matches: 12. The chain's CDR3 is CAWSPTGGLHWNTEAFF. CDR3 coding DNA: TGTGCCTGGAGCCCGACAGGGGGGCTTCATTGGAACACTGAAGCTTTCTTT.

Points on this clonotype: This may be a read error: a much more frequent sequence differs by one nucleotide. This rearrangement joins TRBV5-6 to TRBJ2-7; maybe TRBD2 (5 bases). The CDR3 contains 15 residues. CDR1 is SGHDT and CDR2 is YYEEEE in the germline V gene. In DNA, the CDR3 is TGTGTCAGCAGCTTGGCGAGGGTGAGCTCCTACGAGCAGTACTTC. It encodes CVSSLARVSSYEQYF.

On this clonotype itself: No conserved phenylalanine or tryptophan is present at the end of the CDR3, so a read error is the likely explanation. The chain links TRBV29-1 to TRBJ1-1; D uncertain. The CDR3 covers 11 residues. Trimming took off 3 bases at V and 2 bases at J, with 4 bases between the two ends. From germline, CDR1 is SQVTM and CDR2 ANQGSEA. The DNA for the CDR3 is TGCAGCGTTGAGGTAAACACTGAAGCTTTCCTT. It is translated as CSVEVNTEAFL.